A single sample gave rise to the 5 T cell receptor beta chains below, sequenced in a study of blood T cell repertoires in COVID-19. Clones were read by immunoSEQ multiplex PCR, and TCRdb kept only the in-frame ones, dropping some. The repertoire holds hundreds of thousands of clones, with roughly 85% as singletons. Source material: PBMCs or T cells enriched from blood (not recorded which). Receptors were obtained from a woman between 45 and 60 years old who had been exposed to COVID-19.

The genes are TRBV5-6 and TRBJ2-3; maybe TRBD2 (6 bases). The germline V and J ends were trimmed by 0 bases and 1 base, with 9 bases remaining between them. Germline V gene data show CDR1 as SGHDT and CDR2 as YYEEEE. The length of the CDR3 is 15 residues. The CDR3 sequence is CASSLVRGGTDTQYF. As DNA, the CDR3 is TGTGCCAGCAGCTTGGTGCGGGGCGGCACAGATACGCAGTATTTT.

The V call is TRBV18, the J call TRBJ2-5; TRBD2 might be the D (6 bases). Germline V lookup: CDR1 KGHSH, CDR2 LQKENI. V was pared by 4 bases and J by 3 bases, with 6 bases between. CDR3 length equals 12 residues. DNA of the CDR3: TGTGCCAGCTCACTAGCGGAAGAGACCCAGTACTTC. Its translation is CASSLAEETQYF.

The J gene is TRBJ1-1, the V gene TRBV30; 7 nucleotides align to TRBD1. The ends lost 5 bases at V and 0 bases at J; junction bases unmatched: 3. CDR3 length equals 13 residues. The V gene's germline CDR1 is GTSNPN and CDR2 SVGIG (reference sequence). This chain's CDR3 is CAWGTVLNTEAFF. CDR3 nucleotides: TGTGCCTGGGGGACAGTTTTGAACACTGAAGCTTTCTTT.

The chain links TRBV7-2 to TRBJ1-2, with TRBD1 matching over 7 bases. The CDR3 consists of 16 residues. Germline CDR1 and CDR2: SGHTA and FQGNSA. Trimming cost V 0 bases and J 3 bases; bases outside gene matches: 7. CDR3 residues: CASSLASTGSDYGYTF. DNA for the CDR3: TGTGCCAGCAGCTTAGCGTCGACAGGGTCAGACTATGGCTACACCTTC.

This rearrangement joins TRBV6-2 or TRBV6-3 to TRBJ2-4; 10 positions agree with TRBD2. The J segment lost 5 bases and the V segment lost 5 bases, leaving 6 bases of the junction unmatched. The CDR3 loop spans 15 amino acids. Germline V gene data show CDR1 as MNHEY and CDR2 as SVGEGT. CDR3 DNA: TGTGCCAGCAGTCCACTAGCGGGAAACCAAAACATTCAGTACTTC. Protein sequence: CASSPLAGNQNIQYF.